This T cell receptor (beta chain) was retrieved from a study of blood T cell repertoires in COVID-19. At the level of the study: Sites across the United States, Italy and Spain contributed samples from acute and convalescent COVID-19.

The CDR3 is 13 residues long. Trimming stripped 2 bases from V and 6 bases from J, with 11 bases between. Germline CDR1 is SGHRS and CDR2 is YFSETQ. Profiling relied on immunoSEQ multiplex PCR, and the TCRdb table lists in-frame clones only, not all of them. The table has some 110,000 clones, approximately 85% seen once. The TCR sequence derives from a man between 65 and 85 years old with acute or convalescent COVID-19. The sequenced material came from peripheral blood. The chain joins TRBV5-1 to TRBJ1-1; TRBD1 might be the D (6 bases). The CDR3 DNA follows: TGCGCCAGCAGCTTCCAGGGGATCCCTGAAGCTTTCTTT. Its protein product is CASSFQGIPEAFF.